This T cell receptor (beta chain) is from a study of control samples from healthy donors and cancer patients. V shed 6 bases and J 6 bases; nucleotides not matched to a gene: 6. The germline V gene has CDR1 SEHNR and CDR2 FQNEAQ (reference sequence). CDR3 size: 13 residues. Profiled with immunoSEQ multiplex PCR; TCRdb holds only in-frame clones, not every one. The data hold fewer than 110,000 clones, with around 89% observed a single time. The sample comprised PBMCs. V gene TRBV7-9 combines with J gene TRBJ1-1, with 8 bases lining up with TRBD1. The clonotype was recovered from a man in his fifties or sixties with lung cancer. CDR3: CASRPDRVPEAFF. CDR3 nucleotide sequence: TGTGCCAGCAGACCGGACAGGGTCCCTGAAGCTTTCTTT.